This is a list of T cell receptor beta chains from one sample in a study of technical replicates of blood from a handful of donors. Data came from immunoSEQ multiplex PCR; TCRdb stores just in-frame clones and leaves some out. The table shows 80,000 to 95,000 clones, with approximately 94% occurring only once. The sequencing sample was made of T cells isolated from PBMCs. The receptors derive from a human donor in good health. Each CDR3 is given without its conserved first and last residue.

CDR3aa | j_gene | v_gene
ASSVDRNQPQH | TRBJ1-5 | TRBV7-8
ASIDSANYGYT | TRBJ1-2 | TRBV5-4
NGRAPGLVVGGCFYEQY | TRBJ2-7 | TRBV29-1
ASSPLRVIAYNEQF | TRBJ2-1 | TRBV7-8
ASSLGDRVYEQY | TRBJ2-7 | TRBV7-6
ASTLDSGASYNSPLH | TRBJ1-6 | TRBV2
ASRSVVAGGQLNEQF | TRBJ2-1 | TRBV4-1
ASSPPGQGANGYT | TRBJ1-2 | TRBV4-1
ASSQGTDKNIQY | TRBJ2-4 | TRBV5-4
ASSFFLGQGGTGELF | TRBJ2-2 | TRBV27
ASRDSLNTEAF | TRBJ1-1 | TRBV7-9
ASSRSASTDTQY | TRBJ2-3 | TRBV18
ASSQEGGFRYEQY | TRBJ2-7 | TRBV4-1
ASSVAPSGDNEQF | TRBJ2-1 | TRBV9
ASSPEGGYGYT | TRBJ1-2 | TRBV6-5
ASRVGTWNQGNTEAF | TRBJ1-1 | TRBV10-2
ASSSRVAGGYGEQF | TRBJ2-1 | TRBV7-3
ASSSAEYRISSYEQY | TRBJ2-7 | TRBV5-1
ATSRTQGSSYNEQF | TRBJ2-1 | TRBV15
ASSLEQGSQPQH | TRBJ1-5 | TRBV11-2
ASSPAPQDYEQY | TRBJ2-7 | TRBV9
ASSAGQEAYNEQF | TRBJ2-1 | TRBV6-1
ASSYVGTGLNQPQH | TRBJ1-5 | TRBV6-5
ASSEPRTSENFEQF | TRBJ2-1 | TRBV9
ASSLAPSGGAGTDTQY | TRBJ2-3 | TRBV5-1
ASRPRDTTGELF | TRBJ2-2 | TRBV10-1
AGGTGGNQPQH | TRBJ1-5 | TRBV19
ASELEPNSGNTIY | TRBJ1-3 | TRBV5-1
ASSADTGYEQY | TRBJ2-7 | TRBV11-3
ASRGPYPGVNQPQH | TRBJ1-5 | TRBV2
ASRRGEGGNQPQH | TRBJ1-5 | TRBV19
ASSSTQGPGNTIY | TRBJ1-3 | TRBV13
ASSSPRGGALGGGELF | TRBJ2-2 | TRBV7-9
ASSEDPGGLDYNEQF | TRBJ2-1 | TRBV6-1
ASAGRSGLNTEAF | TRBJ1-1 | TRBV19
ASSQSATNEKLF | TRBJ1-4 | TRBV30
ASTTGTANTGELF | TRBJ2-2 | TRBV7-2
ASSSVPSEQY | TRBJ2-7 | TRBV13
ASSLRGGTEAF | TRBJ1-1 | TRBV7-8
ASPSSGRSYEQY | TRBJ2-7 | TRBV6-1
ASSFGVGELF | TRBJ2-2 | TRBV11-3
SVYRQGYPTDTQY | TRBJ2-3 | TRBV29-1
ASFCDSGTSPSYEQY | TRBJ2-7 | TRBV14
ASSPGVVSYEQY | TRBJ2-7 | TRBV18
AIRQANTGELF | TRBJ2-2 | TRBV10-3
ASSFRDRTTDTQY | TRBJ2-3 | TRBV11-3
ASSWASGVDTQY | TRBJ2-3 | TRBV27
ASRSNPSSGEETQY | TRBJ2-5 | TRBV7-9
ASSLSRFGLAGFLETQY | TRBJ2-5 | TRBV7-2
ASSLAPDRQETQY | TRBJ2-5 | TRBV27
ASSVGQGVYEQY | TRBJ2-7 | TRBV6-1